The 26 T cell receptor beta chains presented below share a single source sample, sequenced in a study of T cell repertoires in cytomegalovirus infection (dated by TCRdb to between 2017 and 2020). Sequencing used an Illumina HiSeq 1500. Starting from the raw public reads, TCRdb applied fastp trimming at Q25, assembled clones with MiXCR and retained in-frame beta chains. Duplicate CDR3 protein sequences are folded into a single record with the most common DNA and genes. This sample gives 570,000 or so distinct CDR3 sequences in total; around two fifths of them show up just once. Together, the top ten hold 48% of the sample. According to the study, the label for this sample's treatment or condition signals: in vitro stimulation with specific CMV peptide epitopes to enrich CMV-specific T cells. Their antigen targets remain unknown. This specimen was cultured PBMCs, taken from culture after CMV antigen stimulation. Source of these receptors: a human donor in good health (CMV status not recorded). Some clones in this sample may be carry-over from other donors' samples.

This chain connects TRBV5-1 to TRBJ2-2; 9 bases fit TRBD2. This CDR3 comprises 17 residues. Germline CDR1 SGHRS, CDR2 YFSETQ. Trimming at V came to 6 bases and at J to 0 bases, leaving 9 bases not matched to a gene. The CDR3 protein is CASTPIAGAANTGELFF. CDR3 nucleotide sequence: TGCGCCAGCACGCCTATAGCGGGAGCCGCGAACACCGGGGAGCTGTTTTTT.

This clonotype has more than one count but fewer than ten. The CDR3 protein is CASSSTSAGRGNTEAFF. The CDR3 coding sequence is TGTGCCAGCAGCTCTACGTCAGCAGGGCGTGGGAACACTGAAGCTTTCTTT. V and J are TRBV7-9 and TRBJ1-1, with D possibly being TRBD1 (5 bases). The length of the CDR3 is 17 residues. CDR1 is SEHNR, CDR2 FQNEAQ, per germline (reference sequence). Trimming left V 4 bases short and J 1 base short, with 19 bases between.

This clonotype was counted between two and nine times. The chain is built from TRBV6-1 and TRBJ1-5; D is ambiguous. Trimming removed 8 bases from V and 6 bases from J, with 14 bases in between. The CDR3 runs to 13 residues. Germline lookup yields CDR1 MNHNS and CDR2 SASEGT. CDR3 sequence (DNA): TGTGCCAGCTCGGAGAGGGCTGCTCAGCCCCAGCATTTT. Protein: CASSERAAQPQHF.

The J gene is TRBJ2-1, the V gene TRBV4-3; D is possibly TRBD2 (6 bases). The CDR3 spans 16 residues. With 4 bases removed from V and 4 bases from J, the gap between germline ends came to 17 bases. In germline, CDR1 is LGHNA, CDR2 YSLEER. CDR3 coding DNA: TGCGCCAGCAGCCTCCTAGCCGGGACTGGTTACAATGAGCAGTTCTTC. It encodes CASSLLAGTGYNEQFF.

The rearrangement links TRBV10-1 to TRBJ1-3; D is unclear. The CDR3 has 13 residues. The V and J ends lost 11 bases and 0 bases respectively, with 11 bases between them. Per germline, CDR1 WNHNN and CDR2 SYGVQD (reference sequence). The CDR3 DNA is TGCGCCCGCCAGGACCACTCTGGAAACACCATATATTTT. It specifies CARQDHSGNTIYF.

The chain couples TRBV5-6 to TRBJ1-1, with TRBD1 matching over 10 bases. CDR1 and CDR2 (germline): SGHDT, YYEEEE. The CDR3 spans 16 residues. V was pared by 4 bases and J by 2 bases, with 8 bases of the junction left unmatched. In DNA, the CDR3 is TGTGCCAGCAGCCCATGGGGGACAGGGGCTAACACTGAAGCTTTCTTT. The encoded protein is CASSPWGTGANTEAFF.

On this clonotype itself: The germline gene is not matched at one end of the junction; a read error may be the cause. This rearrangement joins TRBV18 to TRBJ1-6; TRBD1 agrees at 7 bases. Germline V gives CDR1 KGHSH, CDR2 LQKENI. The CDR3 has 14 amino acids. CDR3 nucleotides: TGTGCCAGCTCACCTCTCCGAGACAGGGCACCCGTCCACTTT. This translates into CASSPLRDRAPVHF.

The chain combines TRBV7-2 with TRBJ1-5; 11 nucleotides line up with TRBD1. The germline CDR1 and CDR2 sequences are SGHTA and FQGNSA. The ends lost 9 bases at V and 8 bases at J; junction bases unmatched: 12. The CDR3 spans 15 residues. The CDR3 DNA sequence: TGTGCCAGTAGTGTTCGGGGACAGGGGGACGAGCCCCAGCATTTT. Its protein is CASSVRGQGDEPQHF.

J is TRBJ2-5 and V is TRBV10-3; D may be TRBD1 (6 bases). The CDR3 contains 13 residues. Germline CDR1 is ENHRY and CDR2 is SYGVKD. Trimming removed 0 bases from V and 4 bases from J, with 6 bases in between. The CDR3 DNA follows: TGTGCCATCAGTGAGTCGGACAGAGAGACCCAGTACTTC. Translating it yields CAISESDRETQYF.

This clonotype was seen only a few times. The rearrangement links TRBV6-2 or TRBV6-3 to TRBJ2-7, with D tentatively TRBD1 or TRBD2 (5 bases each). With 6 bases removed from V and 6 bases from J, the gap between germline ends came to 12 bases. The CDR3 is made up of 12 amino acids. The germline V gene has CDR1 MNHEY and CDR2 SVGEGT. The CDR3 bases are TGTGCCAGCAGGGGGTCGAGGGGCGAGCAGTACTTC. Translating gives CASRGSRGEQYF.

The J gene is TRBJ2-2, the V gene TRBV27; 10 bases fit TRBD2. The germline V gene has CDR1 MNHEY and CDR2 SMNVEV (reference sequence). This CDR3 has 13 residues. V lost 0 bases, J lost 15 bases, and 4 bases stayed unmatched. The CDR3 here is CASSLSGGLAMFF. Here the CDR3 DNA reads TGTGCCAGCAGTTTATCGGGGGGACTAGCGATGTTTTTT.

V usage is TRBV12-3 or TRBV12-4 and J usage is TRBJ1-2; D not resolved. The CDR3 sequence is 11 residues long. Trimming cost V 6 bases and J 12 bases, with 14 bases left between them. The CDR3 loop is CASSSNRENTF. CDR3 sequence (DNA): TGTGCCAGCAGCTCCAACAGAGAAAACACCTTC.

The rearrangement uses TRBV7-2 and TRBJ2-7; no clear D. Germline CDR1 is SGHTA and CDR2 is FQGNSA. The ends were cut back, 3 bases at V and 6 bases at J, with 12 bases in the middle. This CDR3 comprises 13 residues. CDR3 in amino acids: CASSFLITGEQYF. CDR3 DNA sequence: TGTGCCAGCAGCTTCCTCATAACGGGCGAGCAGTACTTC.

This clonotype was seen a few times. This chain connects TRBV7-2 to TRBJ1-4; a possible D gene is TRBD1 (5 bases). The V end lost 5 bases, the J end lost 5 bases, and 15 bases lay between the germline ends. Germline V gene lookup returns CDR1 SGHTA and CDR2 FQGNSA. There are 15 residues in the CDR3. This CDR3 is CASSPPGTRNEKLFF. CDR3 DNA sequence: TGTGCCAGCAGCCCCCCCGGGACGAGGAATGAAAAACTGTTTTTT.

This rearrangement joins TRBV7-2 to TRBJ1-2; no firm D call. This CDR3 is built from 13 residues. V gave up 0 bases and J gave up 6 bases, with 8 bases separating them. In germline, CDR1 is SGHTA, CDR2 FQGNSA. The CDR3 protein is CASSLASGNGYTF. In DNA form, the CDR3 reads TGTGCCAGCAGCTTAGCGTCCGGAAATGGCTACACCTTC.

The rearrangement uses TRBV20-1 and TRBJ2-1, with D possibly TRBD2 on 5 matching bases. Germline V CDR1 and CDR2: DFQATT, SNEGSKA (reference sequence). The CDR3 runs to 15 residues. V lost 2 bases and J lost 6, with 17 bases in between. CDR3 coding DNA: TGCAGTGCTAGACACGGGAACCTCGGCCTCAATGAGCAGTTCTTC. Amino acids: CSARHGNLGLNEQFF.

The DNA for the CDR3 is TGTGCCAGCAGCTCACGGCCGGGGGGATTGAGCAATCAGCCCCAGCATTTT. It encodes CASSSRPGGLSNQPQHF. The V gene is TRBV7-6, the J gene TRBJ1-5; a weak D match, TRBD1 (5 bases). Germline loops: CDR1 SGHVS, CDR2 FNYEAQ. The CDR3 length is 17 residues. With 4 bases removed from V and 1 base from J, the gap between germline ends came to 17 bases.

V gene TRBV6-2 or TRBV6-3 combines with J gene TRBJ2-7; D is unresolved. Trimming took off 5 bases at V and 0 bases at J, with 5 bases between the two ends. Germline values: CDR1 MNHEY, CDR2 SVGEGT. The CDR3 length is 12 residues. CDR3 sequence reads: CASSGPSYEQYF. As DNA, the CDR3 is TGTGCCAGCAGTGGCCCCTCCTACGAGCAGTACTTC.

This rearrangement joins TRBV7-2 to TRBJ2-1; 8 nucleotides align to TRBD1. The CDR3 extends over 16 amino acids. Germline V gene data show CDR1 as SGHTA and CDR2 as FQGNSA. The J segment lost 0 bases and the V segment lost 3 bases, leaving 4 bases of the junction unmatched. This chain's CDR3 is CASSFKGTGSYNEQFF. CDR3 bases: TGTGCCAGCAGCTTTAAAGGGACAGGCTCCTACAATGAGCAGTTCTTC.

V is TRBV6-1 and J is TRBJ2-2, with D possibly being TRBD1 (6 bases). Germline V gene lookup returns CDR1 MNHNS and CDR2 SASEGT. V lost 5 bases and J 0 bases, leaving 13 bases between the germline ends. The CDR3 consists of 16 residues. For the CDR3, the DNA is TGTGCCAGCAGTATACAGGGACAAACGAACACCGGGGAGCTGTTTTTT. This encodes CASSIQGQTNTGELFF.

The CDR3 reads CSASGDIWGYGYTF. The CDR3 DNA sequence: TGCAGTGCTAGTGGCGATATCTGGGGCTATGGCTACACCTTC. The gene calls are TRBV20-1 and TRBJ1-2; D not resolved. The germline V gene has CDR1 DFQATT and CDR2 SNEGSKA (reference sequence). V was clipped by 3 bases and J by 4 bases, with 15 bases between them. The CDR3 has 14 amino acids.

The V call is TRBV5-1, the J call TRBJ2-5, with 7 positions matching TRBD2. V shed 4 bases, J shed 4 bases, and the junction held 13 bases outside the gene matches. There are 16 residues in the CDR3. The germline CDR1 and CDR2 sequences are SGHRS and YFSETQ. The CDR3 protein is CASSPDPGLSRETQYF. The CDR3 region has the DNA TGCGCCAGCAGCCCTGATCCGGGACTAAGTAGAGAGACCCAGTACTTC.

This clonotype has a count of ten or more. The chain carries TRBV7-9 and TRBJ1-1; TRBD1 matches 7 bases. Germline V gene lookup returns CDR1 SEHNR and CDR2 FQNEAQ (reference sequence). After removal of 5 bases from V and 6 bases from J, the junction contained 3 bases not matched to a gene. This CDR3 has 12 residues. CDR3 residues: CASSQGGPEAFF. CDR3 DNA sequence: TGTGCCAGCAGCCAGGGGGGGCCTGAAGCTTTCTTT.

The chain is built from TRBV25-1 and TRBJ2-1; D could derive from TRBD1 or TRBD2 (6 bases each). This CDR3 comprises 12 residues. V was shortened by 7 bases and J by 6 bases, with 10 bases between the two germline ends. Germline values: CDR1 MGHDK, CDR2 SYGVNS. CDR3 nucleotides: TGTGCCAGCATACAGGGAGGCAATGAGCAGTTCTTC. It is translated as CASIQGGNEQFF.

The chain has TRBV28 and TRBJ1-1, with TRBD1 matching 8 bases. In germline, CDR1 is MDHEN, CDR2 SYDVKM. V lost 6 bases and J lost 4; bases outside the gene matches: 7. This CDR3 spans 14 amino acids. CDR3 region: CASSDRGLSTEAFF. Here the CDR3 DNA reads TGTGCCAGCAGCGACAGGGGCTTGAGCACTGAAGCTTTCTTT.

In this sample, this clonotype turned up a few times. The CDR3 protein is CSVDWGLALLNTEAFF. As DNA, the CDR3 is TGCAGCGTTGATTGGGGGTTAGCCCTATTGAACACTGAAGCTTTCTTT. The chain is built from TRBV29-1 and TRBJ1-1; maybe TRBD1 (5 bases). The CDR3 sequence is 16 residues long. Germline loops: CDR1 SQVTM, CDR2 ANQGSEA. V was cut by 3 bases and J by 0 bases, with 17 bases left in between. The full variable domain, completed using reference TRBV29-1 and TRBJ1-1, is SAVISQKPSRDICQRGTSLTIQCQVDSQVTMMFWYRQQPGQSLTLIATANQGSEATYESGFVIDKFPISRPNLTFSTLTVSNMSPEDSSIYLCSVDWGLALLNTEAFFGQGTRLTVV.